The 10 T cell receptor beta chains below come from one sample, sequenced in a study of blood T cell repertoires in COVID-19. The data were produced by immunoSEQ multiplex PCR, yet TCRdb's version contains in-frame clones alone and is incomplete. Among around 300,000 clones listed, roughly 89% were seen once. Sequencing was carried out using PBMCs or T cells enriched from blood (not recorded which). The receptor set was obtained from a woman aged 60-75 years who had recovered from COVID-19.

The chain carries TRBV11-3 and TRBJ2-1; D may be TRBD2 (6 bases). The ends were cut back, 5 bases at V and 4 bases at J, with 18 bases in the middle. Looked up from germline, CDR1 is SGHNT and CDR2 is YENEEA. This CDR3 has 16 amino acids. The CDR3: CASSPRLAGTYNEQFF. The CDR3 region has the DNA TGTGCCAGCAGCCCTAGGCTGGCCGGGACTTACAATGAGCAGTTCTTC.

J is TRBJ2-2 and V is TRBV18, with TRBD1 matching over 9 bases. V lost 7 bases and J lost 5; bases outside the gene matches: 11. This CDR3 is built from 16 residues. Per germline, CDR1 KGHSH and CDR2 LQKENI. This CDR3 is CASFPSQGARTGELFF. In nucleotides, the CDR3 is TGTGCCAGCTTCCCCTCACAGGGGGCGAGAACCGGGGAGCTGTTTTTT.

The chain has TRBV6-5 and TRBJ2-2; D is ambiguous. The CDR3 consists of 14 residues. Germline V CDR1 and CDR2: MNHEY, SVGAGI. Deletions cut 2 bases from V and 3 bases from J, with 7 bases between. CDR3 DNA: TGTGCCAGCAGTTACCTTAGTGACACCGGGGAGCTGTTTTTT. This translates into CASSYLSDTGELFF.

The chain links TRBV5-1 to TRBJ1-5; 7 nucleotides agree with TRBD1. This CDR3 is built from 13 residues. The germline V gene has CDR1 SGHRS and CDR2 YFSETQ. V shed 4 bases and J 7 bases; nucleotides not matched to a gene: 5. Here the CDR3 reads CASSVSGGQPQHF. CDR3 in DNA: TGCGCCAGCAGCGTATCAGGGGGGCAGCCCCAGCATTTT.

The chain has TRBV13 and TRBJ1-2, with D possibly being TRBD1 (5 bases). Germline values: CDR1 PRHDT, CDR2 FYEKMQ (reference sequence). Trimming took 6 bases from V and 1 from J, leaving 18 bases between them. The CDR3 runs 16 residues. The CDR3 region has the DNA TGTGCCAGCAGACCCACATGGGGGGGGAGTAACTATGGCTACACCTTC. This gives the protein CASRPTWGGSNYGYTF.

V usage is TRBV5-1 and J usage is TRBJ1-1; D gene uncertain. The V gene lost 1 base and the J gene lost 0 bases, with 10 bases spanning the gap. The germline V gene has CDR1 SGHRS and CDR2 YFSETQ. CDR3 length: 15 residues. CDR3 nucleotide sequence: TGCGCCAGCAGCTTGTCCGCAGGCATGAACACTGAAGCTTTCTTT. It yields the protein CASSLSAGMNTEAFF.

J is TRBJ2-7 and V is TRBV7-9; 9 positions agree with TRBD1. The germline CDR1 and CDR2 sequences are SEHNR and FQNEAQ (reference sequence). V dropped 5 bases and J dropped 10; count of bases not matched to a gene: 3. There are 11 residues in the CDR3. CDR3 sequence reads: CASSKGQGQYF. CDR3 nucleotide sequence: TGTGCCAGCAGCAAGGGACAGGGCCAGTACTTC.

CDR3 loop: CASSLAGPGDTIYF. The CDR3 bases are TGTGCCAGCAGCTTGGCAGGACCAGGGGACACCATATATTTT. The V gene is TRBV5-4, the J gene TRBJ1-3, with D perhaps matching TRBD1 (6 bases). Germline V gene lookup returns CDR1 SGHNT and CDR2 YYREEE (reference sequence). Trimming shortened V by 0 bases and J by 8 bases, and 12 bases separated the two germline ends. The CDR3 covers 14 residues.

This clone was counted between two and nine times. This sequence joins TRBV19 and TRBJ2-1; possible D gene TRBD1, 5 bases. The CDR3 is 13 residues long. Trimming took 8 bases from V and 0 from J, leaving 8 bases between them. Germline CDR1 is LNHDA and CDR2 is SQIVND (reference sequence). CDR3 residues: CASGAGSYNEQFF. Written as DNA, the CDR3 is TGTGCCAGTGGGGCAGGCTCCTACAATGAGCAGTTCTTC.

V is TRBV7-9 and J is TRBJ1-5; TRBD1 might be the D (6 bases). CDR3 length: 16 amino acids. Trimming stripped 1 base from V and 4 bases from J, with 14 bases between. From germline, CDR1 is SEHNR and CDR2 FQNEAQ (reference sequence). CDR3 loop: CASSLGAGAGNQPQHF. The CDR3 nucleotides are TGTGCCAGCAGCTTAGGCGCGGGGGCAGGGAATCAGCCCCAGCATTTT.